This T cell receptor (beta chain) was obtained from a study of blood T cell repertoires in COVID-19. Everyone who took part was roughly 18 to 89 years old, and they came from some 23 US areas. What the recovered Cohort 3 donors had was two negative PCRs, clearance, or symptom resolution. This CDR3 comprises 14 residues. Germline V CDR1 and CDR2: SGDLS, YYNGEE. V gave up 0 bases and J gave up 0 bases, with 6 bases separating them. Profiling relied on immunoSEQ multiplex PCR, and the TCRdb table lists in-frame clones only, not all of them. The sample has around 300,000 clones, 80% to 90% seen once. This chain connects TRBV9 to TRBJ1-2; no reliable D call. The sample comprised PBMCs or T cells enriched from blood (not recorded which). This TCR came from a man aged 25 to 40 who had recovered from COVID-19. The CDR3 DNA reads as TGTGCCAGCAGCGTAGGCAGTACTAACTATGGCTACACCTTC. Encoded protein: CASSVGSTNYGYTF.